This T cell receptor (beta chain) was identified in a study of cytomegalovirus exposure and HLA in healthy donors (dated by TCRdb to about 2017). Broadly, across the study: An earlier analysis of more than 550 of the donors reported approximately 300 Gb of sequence data and around 110 million unique TCR beta sequences obtained from about 179 million T cells. An early release that covered about 600 HLA-typed donors contained around 300 gigabases of sequencing data and 85 million to 100 million unique TCR sequences. Of the approximately 400 genotyped donors, approximately 82% fell in the genetic ancestry cluster associated with self-reported Caucasian donors. The aim of the study was to test whether cataloging public T cell receptors could identify signatures of past pathogen exposure. The study used immunosequencing to profile the T cell repertoires of several hundred subjects and linked those repertoires to cytomegalovirus serostatus. In addition to the first cohort of 650 to 750 subjects, a separate validation cohort of approximately 130 different subjects was used. The study combined high-throughput TCR immunosequencing, statistical association of individual TCRs with disease status, and machine learning to predict cytomegalovirus infection status. To study patterns of TCR occurrence, a later analysis re-analyzed previously published TCR beta repertoires from 700 or so donors and added high-resolution HLA genotyping. Rather than using new phenotypic data, the later analysis identified candidate immune exposures from TCR beta sequences and from how often those sequences occurred across donors. An earlier analysis of approximately 630 of the donors applied high-throughput TCR beta sequencing to assess whether each TCR beta V gene segment acted as functional or pseudogenic. Donor age, sex, ethnicity and CMV serostatus were collected together with the repertoire data. A later genetic analysis used genome-wide SNP genotypes for about 65% of the roughly 700 donors, treating that subset as a discovery cohort. Every discovery cohort repertoire had been produced on one sequencing platform. Both class I and class II loci were covered by HLA typing, at four-digit resolution. Typing coverage differed by locus: A, B, C, DRB1 and DQB1 were typed in about 629-630 donors, DQA1 in about 510, DPA1 in some 610, and DPB1 in 472. About five DR-DQ haplotypes were handled as single units for association and clustering, since linkage in the cohort was strong. Across around 400 genotyped donors of the cohort, an average of roughly 230,000 unique TCR beta nucleotide sequences per donor were sequenced, and around 19% of those sequences were non-productive.

V and J lose 5 bases and 0 bases, and a span of 11 bases separates them. The germline V gene (reference sequence) sets CDR1 to MNHEY and CDR2 to SMNVEV. Measured from the cysteine to the phenylalanine, the CDR3 is 15 residues long. Solely the CDR3 DNA is kept, with 45 bases framed from the first base. The library was generated by the immunoSEQ multiplex PCR assay. The multiplex PCR relied on a mix of 60 forward primers for TCR Vbeta segments and 13 reverse primers for TCR Jbeta segments. Amplification of the CDR3 region of rearranged TCR beta genes was performed with a multiplex PCR assay on genomic DNA. On the Illumina HiSeq System, the amplified TCR beta libraries were sequenced as 87-base-pair reads. Processing in the source paper ran as follows. A later analysis tallied tens of millions of unique TCR beta chains across the 650 to 750 repertoires, and about 10 million of those chains were shared by two or more donors. To remove PCR and sequencing errors, raw reads were error-corrected and collapsed into unique sequences using a nearest-neighbor algorithm that merged closely related sequences. To assign V, D and J gene segments, CDR3 sequences were aligned to IMGT reference sequences. For a sequence to be retained, a match of at least six nucleotides was required to both a V gene segment and a J gene segment. Rearrangements were classified as productive when the CDR3 lacked stop codons and remained in frame with V and J, and all other rearrangements were classified as non-productive. CDR3 was defined according to IMGT convention as the region running from the second conserved V-encoded cysteine to the conserved J-encoded phenylalanine. In an earlier analysis of more than 550 of the donors, sequences lacking an unambiguous match to a single V gene segment were excluded. An earlier analysis of several hundred of the donors called V segments functional above 56.7% productive rearrangements and segregating when the between-donor standard deviation exceeded 5%. A statistical classification framework was built to diagnose cytomegalovirus status from the catalog of TCR beta chain sequences. A later analysis assigned V and J genes by comparing TCR nucleotide sequences with IMGT/GENE-DB human TR gene sequences. In a later analysis, CDR3 sequences and most-parsimonious VDJ recombination scenarios were assigned using the TCRdist pipeline. In a later analysis, each TCR beta chain was defined by its CDR3 amino acid sequence together with its V-gene family, and reads without a unique V-gene family were excluded. In a later analysis, fewer than 650 highly shared, low-generation-probability nucleotide sequences were removed to address suspected cross-contamination and a sequencing artifact. In a later analysis, a clonal expansion index for each public chain was calculated from normalized within-repertoire ranks of inferred template counts. In a later analysis, generation probabilities were computed using a VDJ recombination model fitted to out-of-frame rearrangements, and the results were checked against IGoR. Hypergeometric tests were used in a later analysis to score TCR-TCR, TCR-HLA and TCR-CMV co-occurrence, with a repertoire-size bias correction applied to the TCR pairs. To estimate false discovery rates, a later analysis permuted the HLA or CMV assignments 20 times. In a later analysis, co-occurring TCRs were grouped with DBSCAN, and TCRdist sequence similarity was added when clustering was performed within HLA-allele-positive subsets. Co-occurrence clustering excluded repertoires with fewer than 30,000 or more than 120,000 public chains, plus five with anomalous nucleotide sharing. Entries here come from immuneACCESS through TCRdb and include only in-frame sequences with V and J called. Some clones fail to appear in such tables; in the studies checked, an unresolved V gene covers under half of the shortfall, and the cause of the remainder is unknown. That table is the source of V, J and clone size, and D and trimming were worked out from the DNA. This sample gives under 150,000 clones in total; roughly four fifths of them show up just once. The ten largest clones add up to approximately 0.9% of the sample.

The cohort consisted of 650 to 850 healthy bone marrow donors. All cohort members were sampled while nominally healthy, although unrecorded immune exposures were likely present. The donor was CMV seronegative and was included in the group of hundreds of seronegative cohort members. Each donor provided a peripheral blood sample, and peripheral blood mononuclear cells were used for TCR beta sequencing. Genomic DNA extraction from the blood cell samples was performed with the Qiagen DNeasy Blood Extraction Kit. Remarks on this clone: The clone's antigen remains unknown. Qualities for individual bases were not recorded, and no much larger clone is one base off.

What the authors observed across the whole study: Three of the identified cytomegalovirus-associated TCR beta chains were confirmed in vitro to be specific for cytomegalovirus antigens. The study listed 150 to 200 TCR beta chains as associated with cytomegalovirus. Roughly uniform sequencing depth across donors was assumed in presence/absence analyses, although this assumption may not hold. A cluster of highly shared sequence variants was judged likely to represent a technical artifact of the sequencing pipeline. According to a later analysis, most CMV-associated TCR beta chains appeared to be HLA-restricted, and the HLA associations seemed to be driven largely by CMV exposure. According to a later analysis, TCR association rates differed among HLA loci, with DRB1 alleles showing the most associated TCRs and HLA-C alleles showing the fewest. A further reported finding was that TCR beta sequences accurately predicted the HLA-A and HLA-B alleles for most subjects in the first cohort. HLA typing was unavailable for some donors at each locus, so association tests used only the typed subset. An association between a missense DCLRE1C variant and V-gene and J-gene trimming of TCR beta chains was found in a later genetic analysis and replicated in an independent cohort. In a later analysis, HLA-associated TCR beta chains showed more clonal expansion and lower generation probabilities than non-associated chains that were equally common. Linkage disequilibrium might explain the correlated functional status among segregating V segments, but an unknown experimental factor could not be excluded. For the cohort, immune exposure information was limited to CMV serostatus. The earlier analysis of 587 of the donors excluded some 15 rarely observed V segments, including chromosome 9 orphons, because counts were too low. In a later analysis, more than 15,000 TCR beta sequences were associated with specific HLA alleles at a false discovery rate of 0.05. Cytomegalovirus status was reported to be diagnosed by the classifier with high specificity and sensitivity in both the original and validation cohorts. Broadly in line with IMGT annotations, most TCR beta V segments showed up in productive rearrangements about 87% or about 30% of the time in an earlier analysis of around 550 of the donors. Compared with the roughly 720-donor mean, donors in an Asian-associated ancestry cluster had fewer N-insertions in productive TCRs, according to a later genetic analysis. According to a later analysis, parvovirus B19, influenza, CMV and Epstein-Barr virus appeared linked to several top co-occurrence clusters. When HLA alleles, especially DR and DQ, strongly co-occurred, TCR associations were difficult to assign to individual alleles. The authors suggested that the approach could potentially be extended to other disease states and immunological phenotypes. Most TCR sequences were seen in very few donors, while some public TCRs were found in many individuals. Some IMGT-functional V segments, including TRBV6-2 and TRBV6-3, could not be distinguished by the 87-base-pair reads and were therefore excluded. In this cohort, only TCR beta chains were sequenced, and detectable features were limited by the absence of alpha or paired-chain data.

The sample consisted of PBMCs. This sequence originates from a woman aged 60-75 years in good health and CMV-seronegative. The sequence is built from TRBV27 and TRBJ2-4, with the D gene not clear enough to name. The DNA reads as follows: TGTGCCAGCAGTCCTCCTCAACTAGCCAAAAACATTCAGTACTTC. Its protein is CASSPPQLAKNIQYF.